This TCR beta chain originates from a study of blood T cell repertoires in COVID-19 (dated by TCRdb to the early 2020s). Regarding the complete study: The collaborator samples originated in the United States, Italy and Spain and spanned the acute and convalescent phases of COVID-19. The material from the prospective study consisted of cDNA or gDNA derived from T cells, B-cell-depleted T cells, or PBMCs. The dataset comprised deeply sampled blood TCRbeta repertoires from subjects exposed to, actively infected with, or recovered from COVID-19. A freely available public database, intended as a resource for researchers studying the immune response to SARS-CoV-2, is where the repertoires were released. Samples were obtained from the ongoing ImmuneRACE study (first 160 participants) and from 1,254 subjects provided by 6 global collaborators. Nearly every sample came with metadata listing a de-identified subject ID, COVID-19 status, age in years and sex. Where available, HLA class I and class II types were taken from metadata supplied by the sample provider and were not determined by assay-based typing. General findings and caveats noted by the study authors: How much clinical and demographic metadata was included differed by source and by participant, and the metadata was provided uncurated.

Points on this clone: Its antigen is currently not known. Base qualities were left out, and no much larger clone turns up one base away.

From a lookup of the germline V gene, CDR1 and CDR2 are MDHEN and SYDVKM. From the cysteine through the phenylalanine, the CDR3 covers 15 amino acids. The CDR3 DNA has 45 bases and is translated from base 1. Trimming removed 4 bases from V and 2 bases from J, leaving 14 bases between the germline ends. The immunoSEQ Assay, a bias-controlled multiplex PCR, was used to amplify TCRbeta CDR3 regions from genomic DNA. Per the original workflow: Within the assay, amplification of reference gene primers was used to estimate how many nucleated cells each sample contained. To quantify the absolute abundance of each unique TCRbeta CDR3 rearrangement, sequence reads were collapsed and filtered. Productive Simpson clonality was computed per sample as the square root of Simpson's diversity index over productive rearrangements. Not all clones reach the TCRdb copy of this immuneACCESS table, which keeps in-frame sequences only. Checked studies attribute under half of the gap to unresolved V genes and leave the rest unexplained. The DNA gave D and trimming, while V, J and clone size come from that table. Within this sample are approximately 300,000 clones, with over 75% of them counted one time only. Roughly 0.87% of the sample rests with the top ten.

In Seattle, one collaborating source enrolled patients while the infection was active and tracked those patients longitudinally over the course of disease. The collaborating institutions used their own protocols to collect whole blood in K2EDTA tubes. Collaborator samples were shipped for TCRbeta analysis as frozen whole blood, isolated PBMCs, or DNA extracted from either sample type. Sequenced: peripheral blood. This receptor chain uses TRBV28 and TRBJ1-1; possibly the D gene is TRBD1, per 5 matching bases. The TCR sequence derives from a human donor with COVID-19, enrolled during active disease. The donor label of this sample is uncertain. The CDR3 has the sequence CASSSDRTGNTEAFF. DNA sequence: TGTGCCAGCAGTTCCGACAGAACGGGTAACACTGAAGCTTTCTTT.